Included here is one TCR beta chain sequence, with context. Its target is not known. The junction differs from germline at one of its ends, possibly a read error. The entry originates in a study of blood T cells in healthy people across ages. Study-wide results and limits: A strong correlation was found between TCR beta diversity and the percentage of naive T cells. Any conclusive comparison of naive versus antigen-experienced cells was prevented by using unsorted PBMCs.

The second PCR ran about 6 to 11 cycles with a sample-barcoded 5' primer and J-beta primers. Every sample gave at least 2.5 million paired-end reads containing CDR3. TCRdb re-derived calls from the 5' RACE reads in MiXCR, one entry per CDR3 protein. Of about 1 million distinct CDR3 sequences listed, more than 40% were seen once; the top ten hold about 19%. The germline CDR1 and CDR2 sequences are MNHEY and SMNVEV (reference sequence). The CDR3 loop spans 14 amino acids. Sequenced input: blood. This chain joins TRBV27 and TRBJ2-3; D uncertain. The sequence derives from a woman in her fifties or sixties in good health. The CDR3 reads CVSKEYVRTDTQYF. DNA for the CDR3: TGTGTCAGCAAAGAGTACGTGCGCACAGATACGCAGTATTTT.